This T cell receptor beta chain was recovered during a study of long-term antiretroviral therapy in people with HIV. Whole-study results and caveats: With ART, diversity went up but was still lower than in transplant donor controls.

Sequencing relied on immunoSEQ assay v3.0, run at survey level. Roughly 40,000-55,000 T-cell genomes per sample were the sequencing target. TCRdb's table, derived via immunoSEQ multiplex PCR, lists solely in-frame clones and lacks some. The table shows 25,000 or so clones, with roughly 90% occurring only once. To note about this clone: Antigen specificity is unknown.

The input for sequencing was unsorted PBMCs, taken 0.5 years after starting antiretroviral therapy. This TCR was recovered from a woman aged 18-30 years with HIV.

DNA of the CDR3: TGTGCCAGCAGAGCTACTAGAGGGGGGTTGACAGATACGCAGTATTTT. This sequence encodes CASRATRGGLTDTQYF. V usage is TRBV28 and J usage is TRBJ2-3; D is tentatively TRBD1 or TRBD2 (6 bases each). The CDR3 has 16 residues. Per the germline V gene, CDR1 is MDHEN and CDR2 is SYDVKM. The V and J ends lost 6 bases and 3 bases respectively, with 19 bases between them.